This passage covers 27 T cell receptor beta chains from one sample sequenced in a study of identical twins. One entry per CDR3 protein results from TCRdb running MiXCR on the 5' RACE reads. The sample has under 350,000 distinct CDR3 sequences; 7.5% to 9.5% are singletons. These sequences were also reported in another study, on yellow fever vaccine responses in identical twins.

The sample consisted of CD8+ T cells sorted from blood. These receptors were obtained from a woman aged 18 to 35 in good health.

This clonotype came up many times. This chain links TRBV5-6 with TRBJ1-1; 9 bases line up with TRBD1. Germline V gene lookup returns CDR1 SGHDT and CDR2 YYEEEE. V lost 3 bases to trimming and J lost 1 base; unmatched junction nucleotides: 1. CDR3 length: 14 residues. The CDR3, as DNA: TGTGCCAGCAGCTGGACAGGGGAGAACACTGAAGCTTTCTTT. Protein: CASSWTGENTEAFF.

This clonotype was counted a few times. The V call is TRBV27, the J call TRBJ2-2, with 7 bases aligning to TRBD2. J was trimmed by 7 bases and V by 3 bases; bases with no gene match: 2. The CDR3 sequence is 13 residues long. CDR1 MNHEY and CDR2 SMNVEV come from the germline V gene (reference sequence). For the CDR3, the DNA is TGTGCCAGCAGTTTTTGGGGGGGCGGGGAGCTGTTTTTT. Amino acid sequence: CASSFWGGGELFF.

Remarks on this clonotype: One base away lies a much larger clone, so this may be a sequencing read error. The V gene is TRBV6-2 or TRBV6-3, the J gene TRBJ2-7, with 9 bases lining up with TRBD1. Germline assignment: CDR1 MNHEY and CDR2 SVGEGT. CDR3 size: 18 residues. The CDR3 DNA reads as TGTGCCTGCAGTTTACCGGGACAGGGTGAAGGAAGCTCCTACGAGCAGTACTTC. This codes for CACSLPGQGEGSSYEQYF.

This clonotype was observed at least ten times. The J gene is TRBJ2-1, the V gene TRBV7-2; 7 positions agree with TRBD2. The CDR3 is 13 amino acids. The V gene's germline CDR1 is SGHTA and CDR2 FQGNSA. V dropped 3 bases and J dropped 12; count of bases not matched to a gene: 8. The CDR3 sequence is CASSLGGIAGQFF. CDR3 DNA: TGTGCCAGCAGCTTGGGGGGTATAGCGGGGCAGTTCTTC.

This clonotype has a handful of counts. The CDR3 nucleotides are TGTGCTAGTGGTTTGGGCCACTCTCTAGCGGGGGAGAACACCGGGGAGCTGTTTTTT. Translation: CASGLGHSLAGENTGELFF. The chain carries TRBV12-5 and TRBJ2-2; 10 positions agree with TRBD2. V trimming: 1 base; J trimming: 1 base; junction bases outside the gene matches: 9. Germline loops: CDR1 LGHNT, CDR2 FRNRAP. The CDR3 length is 19 residues.

The gene calls are TRBV5-1 and TRBJ1-1, with 11 bases fitting TRBD1. The length of the CDR3 is 16 residues. The V gene's germline CDR1 is SGHRS and CDR2 YFSETQ. V trimming: 3 bases; J trimming: 6 bases; junction bases outside the gene matches: 10. In nucleotides, the CDR3 is TGCGCCAGCAGCTCCACCGGGACAGGGGGTAGGGCTGAAGCTTTCTTT. Translation: CASSSTGTGGRAEAFF.

V gene TRBV4-3 combines with J gene TRBJ2-7; 7 bases fit TRBD2. Per germline, CDR1 LGHNA and CDR2 YSLEER. The CDR3 contains 17 residues. The trim removed 1 base at V and 3 bases at J, leaving 12 bases unmatched. The CDR3 is CASSQGYSATSFYEQYF. CDR3 in DNA: TGCGCCAGCAGCCAAGGGTATTCTGCGACTAGCTTCTACGAGCAGTACTTC.

A few counts support this clonotype. The V and J genes are TRBV4-1 and TRBJ1-6; 11 bases map to TRBD1. Germline loops: CDR1 MGHRA, CDR2 YSYEKL. CDR3 length equals 16 residues. V dropped 1 base and J dropped 7; count of bases not matched to a gene: 3. The CDR3 loop is CASSQAGQGVNSPLHF. The CDR3, as DNA: TGCGCCAGCAGCCAAGCGGGACAGGGGGTGAATTCACCCCTCCACTTT.

A single count supports this clonotype. This chain uses TRBV2 with TRBJ1-6; D unclear. Germline V gene lookup returns CDR1 SNHLY and CDR2 FYNNEI. This CDR3 has 17 amino acids. The germline V and J ends were trimmed by 4 bases and 8 bases, with 21 bases remaining between them. The DNA of the CDR3 is TGTGCCAGCAGTGGGTCGGGGAAATCTCGGAAGGATTCACCCCTCCACTTT. Amino acids: CASSGSGKSRKDSPLHF.

This clonotype was observed at least ten times. The CDR3 DNA follows: TGTGCCAGCTCTACCGGGGTGGGACGGCCCAATCAGCCCCAGCATTTT. Residues: CASSTGVGRPNQPQHF. V is TRBV18 and J is TRBJ1-5, with D possibly being TRBD1 (5 bases). V lost 6 bases and J 3 bases, leaving 18 bases between the germline ends. This CDR3 comprises 16 residues. CDR1 is KGHSH and CDR2 is LQKENI in the germline V gene.

The genes are TRBV5-4 and TRBJ2-2, with 7 bases matching TRBD1. Germline lookup yields CDR1 SGHNT and CDR2 YYREEE (reference sequence). V lost 3 bases, J lost 1 base, and 6 bases stayed unmatched. The CDR3 is made up of 16 amino acids. This CDR3 is CASSSFGTENTGELFF. The DNA for the CDR3 is TGTGCCAGCAGCTCTTTCGGGACAGAGAACACCGGGGAGCTGTTTTTT.

This clonotype was detected ten times or more. This chain links TRBV12-3 or TRBV12-4 with TRBJ2-2; D could derive from TRBD1 or TRBD2 (5 bases each). V lost 6 bases and J lost 0, with 14 bases in between. The CDR3 is 16 residues long. The CDR3 DNA reads TGTGCCAGCAGCCCGCCCGGGACCGCGAACACCGGGGAGCTGTTTTTT. This encodes CASSPPGTANTGELFF.

The V call is TRBV9, the J call TRBJ1-5; D unresolved. CDR3 length: 15 amino acids. Germline loops: CDR1 SGDLS, CDR2 YYNGEE. V was pared by 0 bases and J by 1 base, with 8 bases between. CDR3 coding DNA: TGTGCCAGCAGCGTAGTTCCGGACAGCAATCAGCCCCAGCATTTT. It codes for CASSVVPDSNQPQHF.

This clonotype was counted only a few times. CDR3 protein: CACTNREEGSYEQYF. The DNA for the CDR3 is TGTGCCTGTACGAATCGGGAGGAGGGATCCTACGAGCAGTACTTC. The chain has TRBV30 and TRBJ2-7; 7 nucleotides agree with TRBD2. The CDR3 sequence is 15 residues long. Per the germline V gene, CDR1 is GTSNPN and CDR2 is SVGIG (reference sequence). V gave up 6 bases and J gave up 1 base; unmatched junction bases: 12.

On this clonotype itself: This may come from a read error, since a much larger clone is one base off. V and J are TRBV20-1 and TRBJ2-7, with 8 bases fitting TRBD1. Germline loops: CDR1 DFQATT, CDR2 SNEGSKA (reference sequence). The CDR3 extends over 14 amino acids. CDR3 residues: CSARDSRGLDELYF. The CDR3 bases are TGCAGTGCTAGAGATAGCAGGGGGCTGGACGAGCTGTACTTC.

The chain couples TRBV20-1 to TRBJ2-7; TRBD2 matches 11 bases. The trim removed 0 bases at V and 2 bases at J, leaving 6 bases unmatched. This CDR3 is built from 16 residues. Germline V gene lookup returns CDR1 DFQATT and CDR2 SNEGSKA (reference sequence). CDR3: CSARDLAGGPPYEQYF. CDR3 DNA: TGCAGTGCTAGAGATTTAGCGGGGGGGCCCCCCTACGAGCAGTACTTC.

This clonotype occurred many times. The CDR3 DNA reads as TGTGCCAGCCGGAGGACTAGGGACAAGAACACTGAAGCTTTCTTT. Translated: CASRRTRDKNTEAFF. This sequence joins TRBV19 and TRBJ1-1, with D possibly TRBD1 on 6 matching bases. CDR3 size: 15 residues. The V and J ends lost 9 bases and 1 base respectively, with 18 bases between them. Germline V gives CDR1 LNHDA, CDR2 SQIVND (reference sequence).

At least ten counts were recorded for this clonotype. J is TRBJ1-1 and V is TRBV2; D may be TRBD1 (5 bases). The V end lost 7 bases, the J end lost 6 bases, and 9 bases lay between the germline ends. In germline, CDR1 is SNHLY, CDR2 FYNNEI. The CDR3 runs 11 residues. The DNA for the CDR3 is TGTGCCAGCAAGGGGAGATCTGAAGCTTTCTTT. Its protein product is CASKGRSEAFF.

The rearrangement uses TRBV20-1 and TRBJ1-1; D is undetermined. The CDR3 runs to 13 residues. Trimming took off 3 bases at V and 1 base at J, with 9 bases between the two ends. CDR1 is DFQATT and CDR2 is SNEGSKA in the germline V gene (reference sequence). CDR3 region: CSASGRRNTEAFF. The CDR3 DNA reads as TGCAGTGCTAGTGGCAGGAGGAACACTGAAGCTTTCTTT.

This clonotype was detected a few times. V gene TRBV27 combines with J gene TRBJ1-5; no clear D. Germline V CDR1 and CDR2: MNHEY, SMNVEV (reference sequence). This CDR3 region has 13 residues. V was cut by 5 bases and J by 2 bases, with 7 bases left in between. The CDR3 DNA sequence: TGTGCCAGCAGTCCTAGCGGCAATCAGCCCCAGCATTTT. This sequence encodes CASSPSGNQPQHF.

This clonotype showed up many times. This chain uses TRBV15 with TRBJ2-3; TRBD1 might be the D (6 bases). There are 13 residues in the CDR3. V was clipped by 0 bases and J by 7 bases, with 8 bases between them. Germline V lookup: CDR1 LNHNV, CDR2 YYDKDF (reference sequence). The chain's CDR3 is CATSRDGQNTQYF. The CDR3 coding sequence is TGTGCCACCAGCAGAGATGGACAGAATACGCAGTATTTT.

This clonotype was observed many times. The chain joins TRBV20-1 to TRBJ2-3, with D possibly matching TRBD2 (6 bases). CDR3 length: 15 residues. Germline assignment: CDR1 DFQATT and CDR2 SNEGSKA (reference sequence). The V end lost 0 bases, the J end lost 3 bases, and 13 bases lay between the germline ends. The CDR3 here is CSARDRQRVTDTQYF. CDR3 DNA: TGCAGTGCTAGAGATCGCCAGCGGGTAACAGATACGCAGTATTTT.

This clonotype showed up many times. J is TRBJ2-2 and V is TRBV7-9; D is uncertain. The CDR3 totals 11 residues. Germline CDR1 and CDR2: SEHNR and FQNEAQ (reference sequence). Trimming stripped 8 bases from V and 4 bases from J, with 5 bases between. This CDR3 reads CASEVTGELFF. In nucleotides, the CDR3 is TGTGCCAGCGAGGTCACCGGGGAGCTGTTTTTT.

The chain has TRBV7-9 and TRBJ2-1; the match to TRBD1 covers 7 bases. There are 13 residues in the CDR3. Trimming cost V 3 bases and J 10 bases; bases outside gene matches: 6. CDR1 is SEHNR and CDR2 is FQNEAQ in the germline V gene (reference sequence). This CDR3 reads CASSFRGGREQFF. CDR3 sequence (DNA): TGTGCCAGCAGCTTTAGAGGGGGCAGGGAGCAGTTCTTC. The whole variable domain, filled in from reference TRBV7-9 and TRBJ2-1, reads DTGVSQNPRHKITKRGQNVTFRCDPISEHNRLYWYRQTLGQGPEFLTYFQNEAQLEKSRLLSDRFSAERPKGSFSTLEIQRTEQGDSAMYLCASSFRGGREQFFGPGTRLTVL.

This clonotype has ten or more counts. The chain links TRBV24-1 to TRBJ2-2, with D unclear. Trimming cost V 7 bases and J 6 bases, with 5 bases left between them. From germline, CDR1 is KGHDR and CDR2 SFDVKD. There are 11 residues in the CDR3. CDR3 protein: CATRGSGELFF. The CDR3 DNA is TGTGCCACCAGGGGATCCGGGGAGCTGTTTTTT.

The rearrangement joins TRBV7-9 to TRBJ2-7, with D possibly being TRBD1 (5 bases). Trimming removed 4 bases at V and 2 bases at J, with 12 bases between. Germline lookup yields CDR1 SEHNR and CDR2 FQNEAQ (reference sequence). The CDR3 contains 14 residues. CDR3 nucleotides: TGTGCCAGCAGCTCATACTTAGGGGCCTACGAGCAGTACTTC. This translates into CASSSYLGAYEQYF.

This clonotype was detected a few times. The chain couples TRBV4-1 to TRBJ2-7; the D is unclear. The CDR3 has 14 amino acids. Trimming pared 1 base from V and 2 bases from J, leaving 9 bases between. Germline V CDR1 and CDR2: MGHRA, YSYEKL. CDR3 residues: CASSQAAETYEQYF. Written as DNA, the CDR3 is TGCGCCAGCAGCCAAGCGGCGGAGACCTACGAGCAGTACTTC.